This T cell receptor beta chain comes out of a study of blood T cell repertoires in COVID-19. Background on the study: The study drew acute and convalescent COVID-19 samples from the United States, Italy and Spain.

Germline CDR1 and CDR2: SGHVS and FQNEAQ. This CDR3 comprises 15 residues. V was shortened by 5 bases and J by 0 bases, with 12 bases between the two germline ends. Per the original data handling: For nucleated cells, counts were estimated from reference gene primer amplification. The assay was immunoSEQ multiplex PCR, and TCRdb's table has in-frame clones only and misses some. The DNA gave D and trimming, while V, J and clone size come from that table. Seen here are 100,000 to 150,000 clones, 80% to 90% observed once, and the top ten hold 0.88%. Sequenced material: peripheral blood. This sequence was found in a woman in her forties or fifties with active or convalescent COVID-19. The rearrangement links TRBV7-8 to TRBJ2-3; possibly TRBD1 for D (6 bases). This CDR3 is CASSAGASSTDTQYF. CDR3 nucleotide sequence: TGTGCCAGCAGCGCAGGGGCCTCTAGCACAGATACGCAGTATTTT.